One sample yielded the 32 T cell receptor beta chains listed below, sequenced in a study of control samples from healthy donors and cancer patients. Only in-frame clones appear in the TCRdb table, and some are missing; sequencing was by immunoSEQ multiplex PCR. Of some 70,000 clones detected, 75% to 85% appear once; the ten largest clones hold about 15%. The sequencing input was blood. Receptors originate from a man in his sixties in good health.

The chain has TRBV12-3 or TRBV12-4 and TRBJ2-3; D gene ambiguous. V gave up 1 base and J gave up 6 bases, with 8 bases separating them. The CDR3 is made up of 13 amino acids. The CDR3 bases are TGTGCCAGCAGTTTAGACTTGGCGGATACGCAGTATTTT. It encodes CASSLDLADTQYF.

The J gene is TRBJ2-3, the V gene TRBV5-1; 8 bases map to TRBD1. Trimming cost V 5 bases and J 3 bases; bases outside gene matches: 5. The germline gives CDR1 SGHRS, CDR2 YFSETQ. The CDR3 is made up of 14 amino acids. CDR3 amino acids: CASRLQGVTDTQYF. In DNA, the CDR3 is TGCGCCAGCAGATTACAGGGGGTGACAGATACGCAGTATTTT.

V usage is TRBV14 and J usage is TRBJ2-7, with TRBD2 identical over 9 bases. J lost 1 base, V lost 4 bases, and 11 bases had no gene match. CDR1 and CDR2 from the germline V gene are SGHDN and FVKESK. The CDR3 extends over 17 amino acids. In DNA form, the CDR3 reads TGTGCCAGCAGCCCCCTAGCGGGATCGGGTGGGTCCTACGAGCAGTACTTC. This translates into CASSPLAGSGGSYEQYF.

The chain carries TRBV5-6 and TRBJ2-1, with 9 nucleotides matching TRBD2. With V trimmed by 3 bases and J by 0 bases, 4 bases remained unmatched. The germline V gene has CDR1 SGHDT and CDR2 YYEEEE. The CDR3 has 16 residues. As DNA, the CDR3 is TGTGCCAGCAGCTGGACTAGCGCACTCTCCTACAATGAGCAGTTCTTC. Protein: CASSWTSALSYNEQFF.

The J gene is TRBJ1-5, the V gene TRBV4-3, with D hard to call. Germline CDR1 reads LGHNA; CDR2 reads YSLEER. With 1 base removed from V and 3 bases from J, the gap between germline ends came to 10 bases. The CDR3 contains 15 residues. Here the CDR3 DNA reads TGCGCCAGCAGCCAAGGGCGAGGATTCAATCAGCCCCAGCATTTT. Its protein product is CASSQGRGFNQPQHF.

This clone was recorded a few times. CDR3 region: CASIISGTPQGNFSYEQYF. DNA for the CDR3: TGCGCCAGCATTATTTCCGGGACACCCCAGGGAAATTTCTCCTACGAGCAGTACTTC. J is TRBJ2-7 and V is TRBV23-1; weak D call: TRBD1 (6 bases). TRBV23-1 is identified as an open reading frame with a role that is uncertain. V was shortened by 7 bases and J by 0 bases, with 28 bases between the two germline ends. The CDR3 is 19 amino acids.

This CDR3 is CASSLYQGGNEKLFF. The CDR3 coding sequence is TGTGCCAGCAGTCTTTACCAGGGAGGGAATGAAAAACTGTTTTTT. The rearrangement links TRBV21-1 to TRBJ1-4. TRBV21-1 is flagged as a pseudogene. The CDR3 consists of 15 residues.

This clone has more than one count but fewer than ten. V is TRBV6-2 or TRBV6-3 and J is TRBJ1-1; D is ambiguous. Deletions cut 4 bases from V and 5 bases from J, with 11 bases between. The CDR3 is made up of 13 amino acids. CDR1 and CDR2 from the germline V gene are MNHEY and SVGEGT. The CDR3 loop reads CASSLEARTEAFF. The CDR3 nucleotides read TGTGCCAGCAGTTTGGAGGCCAGGACTGAAGCTTTCTTT.

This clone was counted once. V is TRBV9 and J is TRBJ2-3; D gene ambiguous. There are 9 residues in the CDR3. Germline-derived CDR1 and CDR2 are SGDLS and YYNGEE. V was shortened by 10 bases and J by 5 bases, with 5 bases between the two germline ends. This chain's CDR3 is CAGLDTQYF. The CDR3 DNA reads TGTGCCGGATTAGATACGCAGTATTTT. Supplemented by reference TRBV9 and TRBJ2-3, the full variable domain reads DSGVTQTPKHLITATGQRVTLRCSPRSGDLSVYWYQQSLDQGLQFLIQYYNGEERAKGNILERFSAQQFPDLHSELNLSSLELGDSALYFCAGLDTQYFGPGTRLTVL.

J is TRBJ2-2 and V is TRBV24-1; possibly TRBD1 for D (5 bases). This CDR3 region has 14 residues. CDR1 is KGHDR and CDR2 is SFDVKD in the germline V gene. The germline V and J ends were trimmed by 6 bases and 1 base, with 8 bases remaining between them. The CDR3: CATSRQGNTGELFF. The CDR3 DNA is TGTGCCACCAGTAGGCAGGGGAACACCGGGGAGCTGTTTTTT.

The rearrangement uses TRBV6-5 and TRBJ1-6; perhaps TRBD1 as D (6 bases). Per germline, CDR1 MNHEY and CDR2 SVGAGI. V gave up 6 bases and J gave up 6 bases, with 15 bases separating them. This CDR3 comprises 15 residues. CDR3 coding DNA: TGTGCCAGCAGGCGGCAGACAGGATCTAATTCACCCCTCCACTTT. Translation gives CASRRQTGSNSPLHF.

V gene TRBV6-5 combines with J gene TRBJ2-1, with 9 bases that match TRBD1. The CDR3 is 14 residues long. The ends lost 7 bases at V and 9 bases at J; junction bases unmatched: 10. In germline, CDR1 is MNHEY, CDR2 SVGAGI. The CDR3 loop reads CASNPGQGRGEQFF. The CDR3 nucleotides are TGTGCCAGCAACCCGGGACAGGGAAGAGGTGAGCAGTTCTTC.

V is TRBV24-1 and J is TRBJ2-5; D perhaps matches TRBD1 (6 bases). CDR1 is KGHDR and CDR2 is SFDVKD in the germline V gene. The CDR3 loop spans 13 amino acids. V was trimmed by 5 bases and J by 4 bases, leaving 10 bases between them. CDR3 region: CATSVGGGETQYF. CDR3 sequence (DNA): TGTGCCACCAGTGTAGGGGGTGGAGAGACCCAGTACTTC.

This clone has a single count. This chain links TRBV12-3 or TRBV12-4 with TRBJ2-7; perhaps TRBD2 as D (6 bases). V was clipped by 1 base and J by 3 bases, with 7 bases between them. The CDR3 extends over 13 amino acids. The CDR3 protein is CASSLGGVYEQYF. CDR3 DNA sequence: TGTGCCAGCAGTTTAGGGGGGGTCTACGAGCAGTACTTC.

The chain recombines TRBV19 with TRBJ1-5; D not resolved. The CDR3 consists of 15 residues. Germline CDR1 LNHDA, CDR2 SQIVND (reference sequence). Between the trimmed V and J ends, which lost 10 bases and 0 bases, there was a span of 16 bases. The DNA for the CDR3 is TGTGCCACCGAAGGTGCAGATTATAGCAATCAGCCCCAGCATTTT. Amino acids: CATEGADYSNQPQHF.

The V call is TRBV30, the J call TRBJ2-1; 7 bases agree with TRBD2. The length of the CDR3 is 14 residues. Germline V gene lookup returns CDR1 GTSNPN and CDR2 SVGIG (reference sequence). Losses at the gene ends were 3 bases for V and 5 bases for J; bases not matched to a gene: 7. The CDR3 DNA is TGTGCCTGGAGGGGCGGGAGTGTCCACAATGAGCAGTTCTTC. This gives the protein CAWRGGSVHNEQFF.

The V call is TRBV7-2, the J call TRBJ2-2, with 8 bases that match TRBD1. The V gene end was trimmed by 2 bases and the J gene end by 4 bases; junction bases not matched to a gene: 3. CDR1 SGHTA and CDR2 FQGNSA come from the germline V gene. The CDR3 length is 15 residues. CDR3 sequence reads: CASSLQGATTGELFF. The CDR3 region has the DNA TGTGCCAGCAGCTTACAGGGGGCTACCACCGGGGAGCTGTTTTTT.

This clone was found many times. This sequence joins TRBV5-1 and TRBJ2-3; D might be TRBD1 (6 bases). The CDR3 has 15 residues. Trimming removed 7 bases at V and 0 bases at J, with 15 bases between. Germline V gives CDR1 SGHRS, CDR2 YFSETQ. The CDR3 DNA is TGCGCCAGCCAAACAGGGCTAACTAGCACAGATACGCAGTATTTT. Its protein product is CASQTGLTSTDTQYF.

The CDR3 spells CASSYITGTGANEQFF. In DNA form, the CDR3 reads TGTGCCAGCAGTTACATTACCGGGACAGGGGCCAATGAGCAGTTCTTC. This sequence joins TRBV6-5 and TRBJ2-1, with 10 bases identical to TRBD1. This CDR3 comprises 16 residues. The ends lost 2 bases at V and 6 bases at J; junction bases unmatched: 7. The V gene's germline CDR1 is MNHEY and CDR2 SVGAGI.

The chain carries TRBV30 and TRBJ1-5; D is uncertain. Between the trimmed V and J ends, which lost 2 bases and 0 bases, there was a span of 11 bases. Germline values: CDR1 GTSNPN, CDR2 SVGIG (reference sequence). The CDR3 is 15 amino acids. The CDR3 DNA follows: TGTGCCTGGAGTTTGGAGGCATATAGCAATCAGCCCCAGCATTTT. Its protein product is CAWSLEAYSNQPQHF. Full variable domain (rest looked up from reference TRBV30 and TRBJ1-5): SQTIHQWPATLVQPVGSPLSLECTVEGTSNPNLYWYRQAAGRGLQLLFYSVGIGQISSEVPQNLSASRPQDRQFILSSKKLLLSDSGFYLCAWSLEAYSNQPQHFGDGTRLSIL.

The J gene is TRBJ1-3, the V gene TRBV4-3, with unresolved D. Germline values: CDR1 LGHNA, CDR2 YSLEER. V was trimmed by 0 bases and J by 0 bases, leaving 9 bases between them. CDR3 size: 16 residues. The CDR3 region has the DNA TGCGCCAGCAGCCAAGATTCAGCGCACTCTGGAAACACCATATATTTT. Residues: CASSQDSAHSGNTIYF.

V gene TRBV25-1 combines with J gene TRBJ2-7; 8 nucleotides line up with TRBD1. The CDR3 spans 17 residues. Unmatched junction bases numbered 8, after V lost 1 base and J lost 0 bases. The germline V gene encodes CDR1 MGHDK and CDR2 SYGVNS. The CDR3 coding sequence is TGTGCCAGCAGTGAATCAGGGGGCGCCCCCAGCTCCTACGAGCAGTACTTC. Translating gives CASSESGGAPSSYEQYF.

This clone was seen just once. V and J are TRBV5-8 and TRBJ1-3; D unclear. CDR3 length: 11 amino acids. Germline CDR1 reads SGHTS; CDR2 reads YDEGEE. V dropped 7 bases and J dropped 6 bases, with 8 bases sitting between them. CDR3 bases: TGTGCCAGCGGACTGGAAAACACCATATATTTT. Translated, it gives CASGLENTIYF.

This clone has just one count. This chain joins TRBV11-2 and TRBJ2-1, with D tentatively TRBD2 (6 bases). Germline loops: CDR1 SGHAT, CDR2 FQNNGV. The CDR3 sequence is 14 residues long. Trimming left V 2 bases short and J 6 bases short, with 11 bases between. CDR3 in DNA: TGTGCCAGCAGCTTAATCGGGAGTGCCAATGAGCAGTTCTTC. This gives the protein CASSLIGSANEQFF. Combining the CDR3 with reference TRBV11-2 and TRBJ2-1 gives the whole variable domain EAGVAQSPRYKIIEKRQSVAFWCNPISGHATLYWYQQILGQGPKLLIQFQNNGVVDDSQLPKDRFSAERLKGVDSTLKIQPAKLEDSAVYLCASSLIGSANEQFFGPGTRLTVL.

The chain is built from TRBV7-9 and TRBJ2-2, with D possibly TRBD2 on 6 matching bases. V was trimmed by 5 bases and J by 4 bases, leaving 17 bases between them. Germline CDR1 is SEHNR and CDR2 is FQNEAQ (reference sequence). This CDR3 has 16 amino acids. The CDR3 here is CASSHPTGGSTGELFF. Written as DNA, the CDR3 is TGTGCCAGCAGCCATCCAACCGGGGGTTCCACCGGGGAGCTGTTTTTT.

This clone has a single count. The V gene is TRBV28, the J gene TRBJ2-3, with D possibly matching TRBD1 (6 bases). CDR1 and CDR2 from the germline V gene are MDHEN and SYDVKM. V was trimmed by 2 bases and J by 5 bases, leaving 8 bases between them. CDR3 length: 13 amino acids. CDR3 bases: TGTGCCAGCAGTTTAGGCAGGGGAGATACGCAGTATTTT. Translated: CASSLGRGDTQYF.

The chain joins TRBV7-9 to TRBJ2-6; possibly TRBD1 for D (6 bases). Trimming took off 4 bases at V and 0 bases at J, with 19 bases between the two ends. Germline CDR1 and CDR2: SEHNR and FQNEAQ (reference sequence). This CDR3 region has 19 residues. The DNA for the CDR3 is TGTGCCAGCAGCTCGAGGGGGACACTGGGGGCCTCTGGGGCCAACGTCCTGACTTTC. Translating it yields CASSSRGTLGASGANVLTF. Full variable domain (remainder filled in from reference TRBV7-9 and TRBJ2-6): DTGVSQNPRHKITKRGQNVTFRCDPISEHNRLYWYRQTLGQGPEFLTYFQNEAQLEKSRLLSDRFSAERPKGSFSTLEIQRTEQGDSAMYLCASSSRGTLGASGANVLTFGAGSRLTVL.

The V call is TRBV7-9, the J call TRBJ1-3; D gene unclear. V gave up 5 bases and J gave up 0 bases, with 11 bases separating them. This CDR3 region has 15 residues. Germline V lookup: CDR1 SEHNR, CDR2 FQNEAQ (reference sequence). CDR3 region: CASSPITTSGNTIYF. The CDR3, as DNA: TGTGCCAGCAGCCCCATTACCACCTCTGGAAACACCATATATTTT.

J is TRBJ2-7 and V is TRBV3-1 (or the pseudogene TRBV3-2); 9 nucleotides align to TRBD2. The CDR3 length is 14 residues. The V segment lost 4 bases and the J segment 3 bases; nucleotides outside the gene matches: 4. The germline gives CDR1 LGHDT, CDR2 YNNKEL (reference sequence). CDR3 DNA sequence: TGTGCCAGCAGCCTAGCGGGAGCAGGCTACGAGCAGTACTTC. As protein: CASSLAGAGYEQYF.

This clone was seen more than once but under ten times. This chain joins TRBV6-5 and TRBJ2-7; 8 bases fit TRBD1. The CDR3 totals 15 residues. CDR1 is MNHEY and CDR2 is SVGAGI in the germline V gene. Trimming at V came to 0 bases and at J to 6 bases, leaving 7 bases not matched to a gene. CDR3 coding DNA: TGTGCCAGCAGTTACTCGAGACAGGGGAACTCCGAGCAGTACTTC. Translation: CASSYSRQGNSEQYF.

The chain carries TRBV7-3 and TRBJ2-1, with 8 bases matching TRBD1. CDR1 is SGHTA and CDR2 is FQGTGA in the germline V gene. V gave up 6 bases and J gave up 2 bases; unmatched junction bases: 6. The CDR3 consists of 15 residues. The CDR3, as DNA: TGTGCCAGCAGTCCCAGGGGGCAAACCTACAATGAGCAGTTCTTC. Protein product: CASSPRGQTYNEQFF. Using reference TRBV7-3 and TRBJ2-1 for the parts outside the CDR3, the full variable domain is GAGVSQTPSNKVTEKGKYVELRCDPISGHTALYWYRQSLGQGPEFLIYFQGTGAADDSGLPNDRFFAVRPEGSVSTLKIQRTERGDSAVYLCASSPRGQTYNEQFFGPGTRLTVL.

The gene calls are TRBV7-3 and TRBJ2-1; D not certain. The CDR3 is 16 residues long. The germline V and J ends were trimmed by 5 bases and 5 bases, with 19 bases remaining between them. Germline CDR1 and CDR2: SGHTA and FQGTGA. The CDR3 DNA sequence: TGTGCCAGCAGCCAAACCGGCCGGGCAGCCCACAATGAGCAGTTCTTC. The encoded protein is CASSQTGRAAHNEQFF.